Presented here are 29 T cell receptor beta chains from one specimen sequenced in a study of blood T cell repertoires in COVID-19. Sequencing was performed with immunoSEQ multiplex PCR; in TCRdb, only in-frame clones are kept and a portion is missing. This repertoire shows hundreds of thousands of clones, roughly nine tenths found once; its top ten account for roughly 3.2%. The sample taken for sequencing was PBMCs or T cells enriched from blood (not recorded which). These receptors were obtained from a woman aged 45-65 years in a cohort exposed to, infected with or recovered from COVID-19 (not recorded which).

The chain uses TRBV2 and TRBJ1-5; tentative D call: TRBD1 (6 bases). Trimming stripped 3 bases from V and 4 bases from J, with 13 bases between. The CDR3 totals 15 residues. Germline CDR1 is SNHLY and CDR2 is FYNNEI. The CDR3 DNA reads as TGTGCCAGCAGTGAGGCTCGGCAGGGGAATCAGCCCCAGCATTTT. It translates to CASSEARQGNQPQHF.

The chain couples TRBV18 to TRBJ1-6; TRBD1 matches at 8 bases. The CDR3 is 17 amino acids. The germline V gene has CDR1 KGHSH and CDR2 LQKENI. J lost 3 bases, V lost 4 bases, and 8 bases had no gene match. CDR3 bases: TGTGCCAGCTCACGGAGTACAGGGGGTGGCTATAATTCACCCCTCCACTTT. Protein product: CASSRSTGGGYNSPLHF.

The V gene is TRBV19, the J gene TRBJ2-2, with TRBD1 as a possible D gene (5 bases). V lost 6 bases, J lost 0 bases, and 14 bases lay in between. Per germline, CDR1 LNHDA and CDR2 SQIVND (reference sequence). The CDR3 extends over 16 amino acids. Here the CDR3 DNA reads TGTGCCAGTAGCGCAGGGTCTTCGGCGAACACCGGGGAGCTGTTTTTT. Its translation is CASSAGSSANTGELFF. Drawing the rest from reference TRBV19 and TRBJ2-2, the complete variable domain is DGGITQSPKYLFRKEGQNVTLSCEQNLNHDAMYWYRQDPGQGLRLIYYSQIVNDFQKGDIAEGYSVSREKKESFPLTVTSAQKNPTAFYLCASSAGSSANTGELFFGEGSRLTVL.

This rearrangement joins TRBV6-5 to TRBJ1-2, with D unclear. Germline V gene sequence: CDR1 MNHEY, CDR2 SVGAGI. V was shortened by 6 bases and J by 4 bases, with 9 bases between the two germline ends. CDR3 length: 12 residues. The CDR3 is CASRREGYGYTF. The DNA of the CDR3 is TGTGCCAGCAGGAGAGAGGGCTATGGCTACACCTTC.

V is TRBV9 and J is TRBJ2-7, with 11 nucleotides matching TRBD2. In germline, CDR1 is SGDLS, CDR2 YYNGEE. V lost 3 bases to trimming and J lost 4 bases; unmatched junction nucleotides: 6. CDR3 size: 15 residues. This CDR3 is CASSALSGGEYEQYF. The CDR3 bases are TGTGCCAGCAGCGCCCTTAGCGGGGGGGAGTACGAGCAGTACTTC.

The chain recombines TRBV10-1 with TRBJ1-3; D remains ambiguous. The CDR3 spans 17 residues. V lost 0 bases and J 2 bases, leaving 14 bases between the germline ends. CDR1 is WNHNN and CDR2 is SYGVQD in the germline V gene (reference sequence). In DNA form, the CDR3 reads TGCGCCAGCAGTGAGTCACTGTCGGGGAACCCTGGAAACACCATATATTTT. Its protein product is CASSESLSGNPGNTIYF.

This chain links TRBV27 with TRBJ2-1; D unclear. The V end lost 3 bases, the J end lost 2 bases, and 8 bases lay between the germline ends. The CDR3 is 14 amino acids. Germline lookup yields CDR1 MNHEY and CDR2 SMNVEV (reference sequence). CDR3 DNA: TGTGCCAGCAGTTTGCGCCCGGCCTACAATGAGCAGTTCTTC. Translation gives CASSLRPAYNEQFF.

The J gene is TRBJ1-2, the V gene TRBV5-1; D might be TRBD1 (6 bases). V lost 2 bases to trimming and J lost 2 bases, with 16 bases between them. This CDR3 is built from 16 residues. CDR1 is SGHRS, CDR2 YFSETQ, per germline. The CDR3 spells CASSFSQGRENYGYTF. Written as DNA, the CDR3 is TGCGCCAGCAGCTTTAGTCAGGGGCGAGAGAACTATGGCTACACCTTC.

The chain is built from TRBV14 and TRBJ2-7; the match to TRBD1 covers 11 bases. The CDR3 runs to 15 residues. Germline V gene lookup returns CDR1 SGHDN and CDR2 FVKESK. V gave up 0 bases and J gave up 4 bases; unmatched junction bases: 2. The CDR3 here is CASSQEGTGGYEQYF. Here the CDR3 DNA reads TGTGCCAGCAGCCAAGAAGGGACAGGGGGGTACGAGCAGTACTTC.

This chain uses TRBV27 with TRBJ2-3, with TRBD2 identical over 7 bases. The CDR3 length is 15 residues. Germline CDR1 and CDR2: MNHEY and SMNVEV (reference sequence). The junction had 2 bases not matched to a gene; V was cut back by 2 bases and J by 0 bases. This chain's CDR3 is CASSLAGVSTDTQYF. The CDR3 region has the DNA TGTGCCAGCAGTTTAGCGGGGGTTAGCACAGATACGCAGTATTTT.

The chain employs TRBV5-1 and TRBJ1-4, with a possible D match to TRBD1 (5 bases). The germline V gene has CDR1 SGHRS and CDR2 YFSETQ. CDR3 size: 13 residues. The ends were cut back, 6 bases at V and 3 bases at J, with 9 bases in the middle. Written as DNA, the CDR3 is TGCGCCAGCACGGCAGGGCCTAATGAAAAACTGTTTTTT. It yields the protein CASTAGPNEKLFF.

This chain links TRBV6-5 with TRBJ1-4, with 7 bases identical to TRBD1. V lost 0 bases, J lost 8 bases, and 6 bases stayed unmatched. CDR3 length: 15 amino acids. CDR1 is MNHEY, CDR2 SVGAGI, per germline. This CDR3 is CASSYSTGDGEKLFF. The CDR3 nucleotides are TGTGCCAGCAGTTACTCAACAGGGGATGGAGAAAAACTGTTTTTT.

CDR3 nucleotide sequence: TGTGCCATCAGGCCGGGACTAGCGGGGGGAGGGGATACGCAGTATTTT. It codes for CAIRPGLAGGGDTQYF. The genes are TRBV10-3 and TRBJ2-3, with TRBD2 matching 15 bases. Germline CDR1 ENHRY, CDR2 SYGVKD. This CDR3 spans 16 amino acids. The J segment lost 6 bases and the V segment lost 6 bases, leaving 7 bases of the junction unmatched.

This chain's CDR3 is CASSPGRGGQDGYTF. For the CDR3, the DNA is TGTGCCAGCAGCCCGGGAAGGGGGGGCCAGGATGGCTACACCTTC. The rearrangement joins TRBV4-2 to TRBJ1-2; the D gene is possibly TRBD1 (6 bases). V was shortened by 4 bases and J by 6 bases, with 18 bases between the two germline ends. Germline V CDR1 and CDR2: LGHNA, YNFKEQ. The CDR3 runs to 15 residues.

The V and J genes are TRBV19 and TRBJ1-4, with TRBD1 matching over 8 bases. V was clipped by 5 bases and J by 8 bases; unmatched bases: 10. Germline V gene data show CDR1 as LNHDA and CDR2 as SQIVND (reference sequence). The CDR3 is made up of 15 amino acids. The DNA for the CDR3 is TGTGCCAGTAGTCCCCAGGACAGGGCTGACGAAAAACTGTTTTTT. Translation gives CASSPQDRADEKLFF.

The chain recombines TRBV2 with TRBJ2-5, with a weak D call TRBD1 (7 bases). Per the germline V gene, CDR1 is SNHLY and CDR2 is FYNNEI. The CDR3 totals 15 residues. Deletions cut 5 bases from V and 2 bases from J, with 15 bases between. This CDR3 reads CASSPRGRGQETQYF. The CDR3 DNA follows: TGTGCCAGCAGTCCGAGGGGGCGGGGACAAGAGACCCAGTACTTC. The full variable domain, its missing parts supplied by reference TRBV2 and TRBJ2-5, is EPEVTQTPSHQVTQMGQEVILRCVPISNHLYFYWYRQILGQKVEFLVSFYNNEISEKSEIFDDQFSVERPDGSNFTLKIRSTKLEDSAMYFCASSPRGRGQETQYFGPGTRLLVL.

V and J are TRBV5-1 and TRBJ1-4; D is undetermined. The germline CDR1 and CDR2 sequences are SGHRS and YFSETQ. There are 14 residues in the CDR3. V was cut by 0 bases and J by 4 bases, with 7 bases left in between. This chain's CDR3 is CASSLDRVNEKLFF. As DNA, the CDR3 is TGCGCCAGCAGCTTGGACAGAGTTAATGAAAAACTGTTTTTT.

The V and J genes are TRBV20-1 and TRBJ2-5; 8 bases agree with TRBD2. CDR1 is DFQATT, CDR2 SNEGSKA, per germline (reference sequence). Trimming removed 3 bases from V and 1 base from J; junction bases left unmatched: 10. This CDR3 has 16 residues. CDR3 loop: CSASLLGTSFQETQYF. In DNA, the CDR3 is TGCAGTGCTAGTCTCCTCGGGACTAGTTTCCAAGAGACCCAGTACTTC.

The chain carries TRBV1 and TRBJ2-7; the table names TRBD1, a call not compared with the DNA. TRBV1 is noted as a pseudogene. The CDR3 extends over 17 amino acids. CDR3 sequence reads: CTSSQDLRDRGHYEQYF. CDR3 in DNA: TGCACCAGCAGCCAAGATCTCCGGGACAGGGGACACTACGAGCAGTACTTC.

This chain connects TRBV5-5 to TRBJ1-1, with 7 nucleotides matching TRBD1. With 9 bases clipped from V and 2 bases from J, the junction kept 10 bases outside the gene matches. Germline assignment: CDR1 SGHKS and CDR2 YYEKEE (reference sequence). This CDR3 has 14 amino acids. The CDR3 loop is CATQTSGGNTEAFF. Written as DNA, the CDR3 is TGTGCCACCCAAACTTCAGGGGGAAACACTGAAGCTTTCTTT. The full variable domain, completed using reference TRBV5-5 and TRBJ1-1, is DAGVTQSPTHLIKTRGQQVTLRCSPISGHKSVSWYQQVLGQGPQFIFQYYEKEERGRGNFPDRFSARQFPNYSSELNVNALLLGDSALYLCATQTSGGNTEAFFGQGTRLTVV.

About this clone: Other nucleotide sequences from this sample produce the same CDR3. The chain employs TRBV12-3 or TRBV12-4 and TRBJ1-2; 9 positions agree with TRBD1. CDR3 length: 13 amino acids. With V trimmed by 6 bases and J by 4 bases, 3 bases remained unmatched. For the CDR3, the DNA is TGTGCCAGCAGCCGGGACAGGGTCTATGGCTACACCTTC. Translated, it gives CASSRDRVYGYTF.

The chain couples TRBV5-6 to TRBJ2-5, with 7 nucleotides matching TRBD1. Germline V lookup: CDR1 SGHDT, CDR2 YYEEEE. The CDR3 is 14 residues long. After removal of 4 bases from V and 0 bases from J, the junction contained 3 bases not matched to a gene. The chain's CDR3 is CASSLTGYQETQYF. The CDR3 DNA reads TGTGCCAGCAGCCTGACAGGGTACCAAGAGACCCAGTACTTC.

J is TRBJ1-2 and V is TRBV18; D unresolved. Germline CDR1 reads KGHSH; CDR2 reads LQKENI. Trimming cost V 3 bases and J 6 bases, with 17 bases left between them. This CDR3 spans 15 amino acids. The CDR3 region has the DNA TGTGCCAGCTCACCCCAAGAGATCGTGGAGGATGGCTACACCTTC. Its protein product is CASSPQEIVEDGYTF.

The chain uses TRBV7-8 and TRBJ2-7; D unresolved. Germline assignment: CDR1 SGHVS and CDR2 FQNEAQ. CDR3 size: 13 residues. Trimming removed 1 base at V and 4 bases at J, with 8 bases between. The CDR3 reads CASSLGEWYEQYF. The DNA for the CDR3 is TGTGCCAGCAGCTTAGGAGAGTGGTACGAGCAGTACTTC.

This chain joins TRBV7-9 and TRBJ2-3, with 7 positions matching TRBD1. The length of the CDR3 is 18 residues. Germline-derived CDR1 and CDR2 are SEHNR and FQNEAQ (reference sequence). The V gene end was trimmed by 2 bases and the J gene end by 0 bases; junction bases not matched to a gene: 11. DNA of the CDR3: TGTGCCAGCAGCTTAATCTGGGACAGCCTCACTAGCACAGATACGCAGTATTTT. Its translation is CASSLIWDSLTSTDTQYF.

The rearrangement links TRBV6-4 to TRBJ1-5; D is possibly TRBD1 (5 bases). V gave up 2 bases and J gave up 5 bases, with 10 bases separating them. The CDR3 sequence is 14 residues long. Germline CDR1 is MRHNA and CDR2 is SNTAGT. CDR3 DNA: TGTGCCAGCAGTGACAGGGGTTGGGATCAGCCCCAGCATTTT. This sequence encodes CASSDRGWDQPQHF.

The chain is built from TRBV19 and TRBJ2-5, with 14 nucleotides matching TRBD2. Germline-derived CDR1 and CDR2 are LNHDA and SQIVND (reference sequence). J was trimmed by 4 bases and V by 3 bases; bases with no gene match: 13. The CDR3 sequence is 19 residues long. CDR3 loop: CASSIAGLAGAGGLETQYF. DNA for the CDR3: TGTGCCAGTAGTATCGCGGGACTAGCGGGGGCCGGGGGATTAGAGACCCAGTACTTC.

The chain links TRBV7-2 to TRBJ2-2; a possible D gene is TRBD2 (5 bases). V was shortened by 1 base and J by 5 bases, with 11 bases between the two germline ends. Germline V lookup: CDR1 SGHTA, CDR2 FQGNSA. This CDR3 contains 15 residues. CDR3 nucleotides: TGTGCCAGCAGCTTAGTCCCTAGCAGAACCGGGGAGCTGTTTTTT. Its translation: CASSLVPSRTGELFF.

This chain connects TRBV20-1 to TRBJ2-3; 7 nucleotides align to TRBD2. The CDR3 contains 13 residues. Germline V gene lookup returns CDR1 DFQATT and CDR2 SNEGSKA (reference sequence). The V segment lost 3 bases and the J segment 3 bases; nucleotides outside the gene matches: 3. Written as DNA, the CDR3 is TGCAGTGCTAGTCGGACTAGTACAGATACGCAGTATTTT. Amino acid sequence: CSASRTSTDTQYF.